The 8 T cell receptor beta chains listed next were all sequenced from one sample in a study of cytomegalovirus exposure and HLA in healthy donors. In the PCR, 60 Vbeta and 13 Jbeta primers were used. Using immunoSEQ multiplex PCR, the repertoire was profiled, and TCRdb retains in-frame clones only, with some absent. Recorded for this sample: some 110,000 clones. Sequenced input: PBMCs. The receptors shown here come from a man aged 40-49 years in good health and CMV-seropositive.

The chain's CDR3 is CASLAGQVTNEKLFF. In nucleotides, the CDR3 is TGTGCCAGCCTTGCGGGACAGGTGACTAATGAAAAACTGTTTTTT. The V call is TRBV28, the J call TRBJ1-4, with 8 nucleotides matching TRBD1. The germline V gene encodes CDR1 MDHEN and CDR2 SYDVKM. The CDR3 consists of 15 residues. The trim removed 8 bases at V and 2 bases at J, leaving 7 bases unmatched.

CDR3 nucleotides: TGTGCCAGCAGTACAGACAGGGACGAGACCCAGTACTTC. Translation: CASSTDRDETQYF. This chain links TRBV6-5 with TRBJ2-5, with 7 bases lining up with TRBD1. The CDR3 spans 13 residues. J lost 5 bases, V lost 5 bases, and 5 bases had no gene match. The germline V gene has CDR1 MNHEY and CDR2 SVGAGI.

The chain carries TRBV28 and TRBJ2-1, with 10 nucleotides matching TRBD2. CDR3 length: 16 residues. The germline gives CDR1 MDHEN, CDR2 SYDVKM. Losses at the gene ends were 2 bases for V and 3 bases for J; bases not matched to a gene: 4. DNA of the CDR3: TGTGCCAGCAGTTTACTTAGCGGGAGGATCTACAATGAGCAGTTCTTC. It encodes CASSLLSGRIYNEQFF.

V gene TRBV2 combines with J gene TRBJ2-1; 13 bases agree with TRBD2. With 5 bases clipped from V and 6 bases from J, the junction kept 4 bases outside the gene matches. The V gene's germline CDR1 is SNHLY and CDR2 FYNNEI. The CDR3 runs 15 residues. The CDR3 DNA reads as TGTGCCAGCAGTAAACTAGCGGGAGGGGGCAATGAGCAGTTCTTC. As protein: CASSKLAGGGNEQFF.

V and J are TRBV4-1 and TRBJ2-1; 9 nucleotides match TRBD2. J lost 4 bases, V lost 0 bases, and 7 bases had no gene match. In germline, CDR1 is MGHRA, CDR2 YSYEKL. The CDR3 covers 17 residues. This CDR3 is CASSQDGLAGYYNEQFF. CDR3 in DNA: TGCGCCAGCAGCCAAGATGGGCTAGCGGGATATTACAATGAGCAGTTCTTC.

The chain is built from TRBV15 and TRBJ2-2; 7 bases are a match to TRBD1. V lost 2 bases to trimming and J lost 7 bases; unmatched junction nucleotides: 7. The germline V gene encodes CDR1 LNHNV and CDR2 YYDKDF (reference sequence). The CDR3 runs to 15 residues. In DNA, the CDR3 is TGTGCCACCAGCAGATCGAGGGGGCTAGTCGGGGAGCTGTTTTTT. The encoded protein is CATSRSRGLVGELFF. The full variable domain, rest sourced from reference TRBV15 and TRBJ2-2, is DAMVIQNPRYQVTQFGKPVTLSCSQTLNHNVMYWYQQKSSQAPKLLFHYYDKDFNNEADTPDNFQSRRPNTSFCFLDIRSPGLGDTAMYLCATSRSRGLVGELFFGEGSRLTVL.

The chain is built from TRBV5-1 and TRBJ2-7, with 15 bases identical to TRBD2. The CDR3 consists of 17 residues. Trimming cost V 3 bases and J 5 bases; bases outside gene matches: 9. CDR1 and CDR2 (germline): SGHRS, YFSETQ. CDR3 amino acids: CASSSGLAGGPTHEQYF. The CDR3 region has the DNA TGCGCCAGCAGCTCAGGACTAGCGGGAGGGCCTACCCACGAGCAGTACTTC.

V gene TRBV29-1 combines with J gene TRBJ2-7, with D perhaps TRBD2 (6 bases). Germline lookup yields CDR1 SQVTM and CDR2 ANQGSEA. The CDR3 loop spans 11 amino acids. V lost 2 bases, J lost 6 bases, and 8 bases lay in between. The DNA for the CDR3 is TGCAGCGTTGAAAGGAGGGCCGAGCAGTACTTC. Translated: CSVERRAEQYF.